The clone carrying this T cell receptor (beta chain) showed up just a few times. Its antigen is not identified. The data were taken from a study of cytomegalovirus exposure and HLA in healthy donors. Study-wide context: The same platform as the roughly 630 first-cohort repertoires was used for the 120 validation repertoires, a later analysis reported.

Study-wide results and limits: The TCR clusters that emerged in the first cohort tended, a later analysis found, to co-occur in the roughly 130 validation repertoires. The authors enumerated some 160 TCR beta chains as linked to cytomegalovirus. TCR sequences were mostly rare, though some public TCRs occurred in many donors.

Data came from immunoSEQ multiplex PCR; TCRdb stores just in-frame clones and leaves some out. The sample has some 130,000 clones, less than 90% seen once; the top ten hold 2.9%. V was clipped by 6 bases and J by 0 bases, with 9 bases between them. This CDR3 has 14 residues. Germline assignment: CDR1 MNHEY and CDR2 SVGAGI. The chain uses TRBV6-5 and TRBJ1-3, with D unclear. Sequencing was done on a sample of PBMCs. The source of this sequence is a man between 18 and 29 years old in good health and CMV-seronegative. The CDR3 nucleotides read TGTGCCAGCAGCCGAACTGGCTCTGGAAACACCATATATTTT. It encodes CASSRTGSGNTIYF.